Described below is a single T cell receptor beta chain sequence and its context. The antigen is unknown. Up to 2 ug genomic DNA was used for TCRB CDR3 amplification. The PCR used 60 V beta and 13 J beta primers. Sequencing was performed with immunoSEQ multiplex PCR; in TCRdb, only in-frame clones are kept and a portion is missing. Counted here are roughly 85,000 clones, roughly 85% occurring once; the ten biggest clones make up about 8.5%. This specimen belongs to a study of glioma-infiltrating T cells after dendritic cell vaccination. Study context: Samples are from glioblastoma patients in Phase I and II dendritic cell vaccine trials.

Time point denoted: after dendritic cell vaccination, including at tumor progression/relapse. The V end was cut by 7 bases, the J end by 4 bases, with 19 bases between. Germline V lookup: CDR1 MNHEY, CDR2 SVGAGI. CDR3 length: 15 residues. Study-wide points: Longer survival after dendritic cell vaccination followed higher pretreatment TIL content.

The rearrangement uses TRBV6-5 and TRBJ1-2; tentatively, D is TRBD1 (5 bases). The sequencing here drew on blood, taken after dendritic cell vaccination. This receptor was identified in a human donor with glioblastoma. The CDR3 region has the DNA TGTGCCAGCACCCTCAGTGGGGCTTACCGCTATGGCTACACCTTC. This codes for CASTLSGAYRYGYTF.